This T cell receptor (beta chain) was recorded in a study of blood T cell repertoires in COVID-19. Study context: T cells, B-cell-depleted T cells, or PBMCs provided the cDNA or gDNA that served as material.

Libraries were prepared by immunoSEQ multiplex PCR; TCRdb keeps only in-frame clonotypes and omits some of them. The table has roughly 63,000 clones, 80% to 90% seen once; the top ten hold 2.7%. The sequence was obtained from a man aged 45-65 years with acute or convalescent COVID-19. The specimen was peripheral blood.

CDR3 DNA sequence: TGTGCCAGCAGCTTCCCCCTATTAAGTGGCTACACCTTC. Translating it yields CASSFPLLSGYTF. The chain uses TRBV7-9 and TRBJ1-2; D is uncertain. CDR3 length equals 13 residues. Trimming took off 3 bases at V and 7 bases at J, with 12 bases between the two ends. Germline V gives CDR1 SEHNR, CDR2 FQNEAQ (reference sequence).